Below, 26 T cell receptor beta chains from the same sample are listed, as sequenced in a study of T-cell memory formation after mild COVID-19. TCRdb re-derived calls from the 5' RACE reads in MiXCR, one entry per CDR3 protein. In the table there are about 430,000 distinct CDR3 sequences, under 20% of which are singletons. Sequencing was done on a sample of PBMCs or a T cell subset sorted from them (not recorded which). Receptors were obtained from a man aged 18-30 years who had mild COVID-19 (a few samples of this study predate the infection). Cell type and time point are not known.

In its sample, this clonotype was seen many times. The chain uses TRBV7-6 and TRBJ2-2, with unresolved D. V was pared by 5 bases and J by 3 bases, with 16 bases between. This CDR3 has 16 amino acids. CDR1 is SGHVS, CDR2 FNYEAQ, per germline. CDR3 in amino acids: CASSASDPAYTGELFF. The CDR3, as DNA: TGTGCCAGCAGCGCCTCGGACCCGGCCTACACCGGGGAGCTGTTTTTT.

The V gene is TRBV18, the J gene TRBJ1-5; the D gene is possibly TRBD1 (5 bases). V dropped 1 base and J dropped 6 bases, with 13 bases sitting between them. Germline values: CDR1 KGHSH, CDR2 LQKENI. This CDR3 spans 15 amino acids. The CDR3 DNA follows: TGTGCCAGCTCACCACGGGGCATCCAGGGTCAGCCCCAGCATTTT. Translation gives CASSPRGIQGQPQHF.

This clonotype was counted only a few times. At one of its ends the junction is not consistent with the germline gene, which may arise from a read error. The chain is built from TRBV7-7 and TRBJ2-2; unclear D gene. CDR1 and CDR2 (germline): SSHAT, FNYEAQ (reference sequence). The CDR3 contains 14 residues. The CDR3 nucleotides read TGTGCTAGCAGCTTAGATACTGGAGCTGGGGAGCTGTTTTTT. Encoded protein: CASSLDTGAGELFF.

This clonotype was picked up a small number of times. This chain uses TRBV6-5 with TRBJ1-2; 10 bases line up with TRBD1. Germline lookup yields CDR1 MNHEY and CDR2 SVGAGI. V lost 6 bases, J lost 3 bases, and 4 bases stayed unmatched. CDR3 length equals 14 residues. The CDR3 region has the DNA TGTGCCAGCAGCCGACAGGGGGCCGACTATGGCTACACCTTC. It translates to CASSRQGADYGYTF.

Only a few counts were recorded for this clonotype. The chain couples TRBV7-8 to TRBJ2-1, with D perhaps matching TRBD1 or TRBD2 (5 bases each). The CDR3 sequence is 14 residues long. Germline lookup yields CDR1 SGHVS and CDR2 FQNEAQ. The germline V and J ends were trimmed by 5 bases and 5 bases, with 13 bases remaining between them. The CDR3 nucleotides are TGTGCCAGCAGCGTCGGGACGGATCACAATGAGCAGTTCTTC. This gives the protein CASSVGTDHNEQFF.

This clonotype was detected ten times or more. The chain is built from TRBV2 and TRBJ2-3; D is perhaps TRBD1 (5 bases). Germline V gene lookup returns CDR1 SNHLY and CDR2 FYNNEI. Trimming cost V 4 bases and J 2 bases, with 10 bases left between them. The CDR3 sequence is 14 residues long. This CDR3 reads CASSARTPTDTQYF. As DNA, the CDR3 is TGTGCCAGCAGTGCCAGGACACCCACAGATACGCAGTATTTT.

The chain uses TRBV7-2 and TRBJ2-6; D tentatively reads TRBD1 or TRBD2 (6 bases each). Germline assignment: CDR1 SGHTA and CDR2 FQGNSA. This CDR3 is built from 15 residues. Trimming pared 5 bases from V and 4 bases from J, leaving 12 bases between. CDR3 DNA sequence: TGTGCCAGCAGCCGAGGGGGGACCGGGGCCAACGTCCTGACTTTC. This codes for CASSRGGTGANVLTF.

The sample holds a few counts of this clonotype. The V gene is TRBV7-2, the J gene TRBJ2-5, with 7 positions matching TRBD2. Germline CDR1 SGHTA, CDR2 FQGNSA. This CDR3 spans 14 amino acids. The V and J ends lost 5 bases and 4 bases, in that order; junction bases with no gene match: 7. Here the CDR3 DNA reads TGTGCCAGCAGCCCTCCTTGGGGGGGAGAGACCCAGTACTTC. Amino acids: CASSPPWGGETQYF.

This chain connects TRBV28 to TRBJ2-3; D uncertain. The length of the CDR3 is 16 residues. Germline V gives CDR1 MDHEN, CDR2 SYDVKM. V lost 6 bases and J 0 bases, leaving 16 bases between the germline ends. CDR3 loop: CASRSPGRRSTDTQYF. CDR3 in DNA: TGTGCCAGCAGATCTCCGGGTCGGCGGAGCACAGATACGCAGTATTTT.

This clonotype was observed a handful of times. The gene calls are TRBV2 and TRBJ1-5, with D maybe TRBD1 (6 bases). Trimming took 7 bases from V and 3 from J, leaving 10 bases between them. The CDR3 covers 13 residues. Germline-derived CDR1 and CDR2 are SNHLY and FYNNEI. CDR3 region: CASKGQVNQPQHF. The CDR3 bases are TGTGCCAGCAAGGGACAAGTCAATCAGCCCCAGCATTTT.

The chain recombines TRBV4-3 with TRBJ1-2, with a weak D call TRBD1 (6 bases). The CDR3 consists of 15 residues. Germline V gene data show CDR1 as LGHNA and CDR2 as YSLEER. Trimming took off 4 bases at V and 0 bases at J, with 12 bases between the two ends. The CDR3 loop reads CASSPQGGANYGYTF. The CDR3 DNA follows: TGCGCCAGCAGCCCCCAAGGGGGGGCTAACTATGGCTACACCTTC.

This chain links TRBV2 with TRBJ2-6; D is ambiguous. The V gene's germline CDR1 is SNHLY and CDR2 FYNNEI. The CDR3 has 15 residues. V was trimmed by 6 bases and J by 1 base, leaving 10 bases between them. CDR3 protein: CASSPEKSGANVLTF. CDR3 in DNA: TGTGCCAGCAGCCCCGAGAAATCTGGGGCCAACGTCCTGACTTTC.

This chain joins TRBV10-3 and TRBJ1-2; D may be TRBD1 (5 bases). Deletions cut 6 bases from V and 2 bases from J, with 10 bases between. CDR1 and CDR2 (germline): ENHRY, SYGVKD. The CDR3 totals 13 residues. CDR3 nucleotides: TGTGCCATCAGCATCGACAGCAACTATGGCTACACCTTC. It encodes CAISIDSNYGYTF.

This clonotype was found a few times. The rearrangement links TRBV10-3 to TRBJ2-1; 8 bases map to TRBD1. This CDR3 comprises 12 residues. Germline V gene sequence: CDR1 ENHRY, CDR2 SYGVKD. V was clipped by 10 bases and J by 8 bases; unmatched bases: 7. The CDR3 region has the DNA TGTGCCACCTCGGACAGGGTTTATGAGCAGTTCTTC. Translating gives CATSDRVYEQFF.

Ten or more counts support this clonotype. This sequence joins TRBV6-2 or TRBV6-3 and TRBJ2-3; 9 bases align to TRBD2. Germline CDR1 is MNHEY and CDR2 is SVGEGT. Losses at the gene ends were 2 bases for V and 4 bases for J; bases not matched to a gene: 7. This CDR3 is built from 16 residues. The CDR3 nucleotides read TGTGCCAGCAGTTACCCTAGCGGGACCGTAGCAGATACGCAGTATTTT. It is translated as CASSYPSGTVADTQYF.

This clonotype was seen only a few times. A read error may produce the germline difference seen at one junction end. The chain carries TRBV7-7 and TRBJ2-3; 9 bases line up with TRBD2. The germline V gene encodes CDR1 SSHAT and CDR2 FNYEAQ (reference sequence). This CDR3 is built from 16 residues. The CDR3 nucleotides are TGTGCTAGCAGCTTACGTGCGGGGGGGCCGGCAGATACGCAGTATTTT. This sequence encodes CASSLRAGGPADTQYF.

The chain recombines TRBV6-2 or TRBV6-3 with TRBJ2-7; no reliable D call. Germline CDR1 and CDR2: MNHEY and SVGEGT. CDR3 length: 11 residues. Trimming cost V 7 bases and J 7 bases, with 11 bases left between them. CDR3 DNA sequence: TGTGCCAGCACCCATGGGCGGGAGCAGTACGTC. Translation gives CASTHGREQYV.

The J gene is TRBJ1-1, the V gene TRBV20-1; D not certain. CDR1 is DFQATT, CDR2 SNEGSKA, per germline (reference sequence). The CDR3 spans 11 residues. The V end lost 6 bases, the J end lost 8 bases, and 13 bases lay between the germline ends. CDR3: CSATISPEAFF. Written as DNA, the CDR3 is TGCAGTGCCACGATCTCGCCAGAAGCTTTCTTT.

In its sample, this clonotype was seen a few times. V and J are TRBV20-1 and TRBJ2-7; a weak D match, TRBD2 (7 bases). Between the trimmed V and J ends, which lost 6 bases and 0 bases, there was a span of 18 bases. CDR3 size: 15 residues. Germline-derived CDR1 and CDR2 are DFQATT and SNEGSKA (reference sequence). CDR3 nucleotide sequence: TGCAGTGCCTCAGCCGGGGGGCGTAGCTCCTACGAGCAGTACTTC. This codes for CSASAGGRSSYEQYF.

V usage is TRBV10-1 and J usage is TRBJ1-1, with 7 bases matching TRBD1. The CDR3 has 11 residues. Germline V CDR1 and CDR2: WNHNN, SYGVQD (reference sequence). CDR3 sequence (DNA): TGCGCACAGGGGATTAGTCATGAAGCTTTCTTT. Its translation is CAQGISHEAFF.

This clonotype was found a few times. The chain has TRBV7-8 and TRBJ1-6; no clear D gene. The CDR3 is made up of 13 amino acids. V shed 8 bases and J shed 6 bases, with 11 bases lying between them. In germline, CDR1 is SGHVS, CDR2 FQNEAQ. CDR3: CASRRYLNSPLHF. CDR3 sequence (DNA): TGTGCCAGCCGCCGGTACCTTAATTCACCCCTCCACTTT.

This clonotype was detected only once. The chain recombines TRBV28 with TRBJ1-4; a weak D match, TRBD1 (5 bases). Germline assignment: CDR1 MDHEN and CDR2 SYDVKM. The CDR3 is 15 amino acids. The ends were cut back, 2 bases at V and 8 bases at J, with 15 bases in the middle. CDR3 nucleotides: TGTGCCAGCAGTTTACCCCGGGACCTGAGGGAAAAACTGTTTTTT. This sequence encodes CASSLPRDLREKLFF.

This chain joins TRBV5-1 and TRBJ1-1, with 8 bases matching TRBD1. V gave up 6 bases and J gave up 4 bases; unmatched junction bases: 5. The CDR3 runs 13 residues. CDR1 and CDR2 from the germline V gene are SGHRS and YFSETQ. In nucleotides, the CDR3 is TGCGCCAGCAACGGACAGGGAGTCACTGAAGCTTTCTTT. Translating gives CASNGQGVTEAFF.

This clonotype was seen a few times. The rearrangement joins TRBV5-1 to TRBJ2-2; 7 positions match TRBD1. The CDR3 is 15 residues long. The germline CDR1 and CDR2 sequences are SGHRS and YFSETQ. Trimming cost V 4 bases and J 6 bases; bases outside gene matches: 9. The CDR3 nucleotides are TGCGCCAGCAGCGCCGGGGACAGTAACGCCGGGGAGCTGTTTTTT. It is translated as CASSAGDSNAGELFF.

The rearrangement links TRBV24-1 to TRBJ1-4; no clear D gene. This CDR3 has 11 amino acids. The germline V gene has CDR1 KGHDR and CDR2 SFDVKD. Trimming left V 5 bases short and J 7 bases short, with 4 bases between. CDR3 sequence reads: CATSGGEKLFF. As DNA, the CDR3 is TGTGCCACCAGTGGGGGTGAAAAACTGTTTTTT.

The chain uses TRBV5-1 and TRBJ2-2; 7 bases are a match to TRBD1. Germline CDR1 is SGHRS and CDR2 is YFSETQ. The V gene end was trimmed by 4 bases and the J gene end by 7 bases; junction bases not matched to a gene: 10. The CDR3 consists of 15 residues. The CDR3 sequence: CASSQYRGRGGELFF. CDR3 coding DNA: TGCGCCAGCAGCCAATACAGGGGCAGAGGCGGGGAGCTGTTTTTT.